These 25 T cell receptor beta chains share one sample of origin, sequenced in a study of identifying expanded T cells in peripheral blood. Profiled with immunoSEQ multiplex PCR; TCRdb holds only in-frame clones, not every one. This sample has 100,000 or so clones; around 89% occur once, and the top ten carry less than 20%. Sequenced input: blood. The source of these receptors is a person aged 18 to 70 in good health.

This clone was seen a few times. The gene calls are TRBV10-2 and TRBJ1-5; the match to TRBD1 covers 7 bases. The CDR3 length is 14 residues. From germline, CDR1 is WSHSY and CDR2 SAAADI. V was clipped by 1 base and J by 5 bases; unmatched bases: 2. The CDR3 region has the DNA TGCGCCAGCAGTGAGTTAGGGACAGATCAGCCCCAGCATTTT. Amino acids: CASSELGTDQPQHF.

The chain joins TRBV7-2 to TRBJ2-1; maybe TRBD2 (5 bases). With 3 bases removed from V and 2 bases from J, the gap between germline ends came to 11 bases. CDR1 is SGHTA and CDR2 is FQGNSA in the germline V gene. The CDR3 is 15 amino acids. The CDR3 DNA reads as TGTGCCAGCAGCTTTATGGGAGTAGCCTACAATGAGCAGTTCTTC. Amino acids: CASSFMGVAYNEQFF.

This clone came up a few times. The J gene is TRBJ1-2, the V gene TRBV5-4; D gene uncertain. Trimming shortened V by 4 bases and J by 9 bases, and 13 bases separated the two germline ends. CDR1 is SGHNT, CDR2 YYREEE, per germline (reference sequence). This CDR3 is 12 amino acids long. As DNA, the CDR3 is TGTGCCAGCAGCGGCTCGACGGTGCGCTACACCTTC. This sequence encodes CASSGSTVRYTF.

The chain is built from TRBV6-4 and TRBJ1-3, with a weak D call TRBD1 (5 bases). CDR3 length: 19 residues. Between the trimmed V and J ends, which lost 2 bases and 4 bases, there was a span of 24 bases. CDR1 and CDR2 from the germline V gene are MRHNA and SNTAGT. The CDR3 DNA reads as TGTGCCAGCAGTGACGTAGGCGGGAGCGACCTAACAGGAGGAAACACCATATATTTT. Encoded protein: CASSDVGGSDLTGGNTIYF.

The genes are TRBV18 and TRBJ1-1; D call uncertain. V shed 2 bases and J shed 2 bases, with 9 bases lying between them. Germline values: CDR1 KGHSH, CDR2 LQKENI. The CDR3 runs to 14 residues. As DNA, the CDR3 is TGTGCCAGCTCACCAGACCCCGCAAACACTGAAGCTTTCTTT. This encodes CASSPDPANTEAFF.

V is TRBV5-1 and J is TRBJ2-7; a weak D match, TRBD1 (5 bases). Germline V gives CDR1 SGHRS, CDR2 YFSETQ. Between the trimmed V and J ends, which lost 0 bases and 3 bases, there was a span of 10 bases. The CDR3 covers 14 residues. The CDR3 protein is CASSLVARVYEQYF. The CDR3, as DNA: TGCGCCAGCAGCTTGGTAGCCAGGGTCTACGAGCAGTACTTC. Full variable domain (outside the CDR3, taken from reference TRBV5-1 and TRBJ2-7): KAGVTQTPRYLIKTRGQQVTLSCSPISGHRSVSWYQQTPGQGLQFLFEYFSETQRNKGNFPGRFSGRQFSNSRSEMNVSTLELGDSALYLCASSLVARVYEQYFGPGTRLTVT.

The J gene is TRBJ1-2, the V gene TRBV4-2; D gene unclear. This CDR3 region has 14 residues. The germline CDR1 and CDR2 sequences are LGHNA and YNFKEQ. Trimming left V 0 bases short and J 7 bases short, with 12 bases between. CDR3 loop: CASSQDRASGGYTF. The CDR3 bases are TGTGCCAGCAGCCAAGATCGCGCCTCAGGTGGCTACACCTTC.

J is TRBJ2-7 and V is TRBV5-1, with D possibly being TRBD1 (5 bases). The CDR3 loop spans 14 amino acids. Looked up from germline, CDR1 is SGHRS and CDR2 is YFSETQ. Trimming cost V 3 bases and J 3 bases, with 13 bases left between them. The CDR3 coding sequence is TGCGCCAGCAGCTCCCAGGGTTCAGTCTACGAGCAGTACTTC. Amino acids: CASSSQGSVYEQYF.

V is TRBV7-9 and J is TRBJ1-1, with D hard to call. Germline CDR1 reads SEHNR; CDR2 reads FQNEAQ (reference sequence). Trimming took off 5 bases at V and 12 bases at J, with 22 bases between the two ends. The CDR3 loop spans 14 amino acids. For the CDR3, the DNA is TGTGCCAGCAGCCAGGAGACACAGAGAAGCCACTCTTTCTTT. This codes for CASSQETQRSHSFF. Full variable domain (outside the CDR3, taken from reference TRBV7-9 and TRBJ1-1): DTGVSQNPRHKITKRGQNVTFRCDPISEHNRLYWYRQTLGQGPEFLTYFQNEAQLEKSRLLSDRFSAERPKGSFSTLEIQRTEQGDSAMYLCASSQETQRSHSFFGQGTRLTVV.

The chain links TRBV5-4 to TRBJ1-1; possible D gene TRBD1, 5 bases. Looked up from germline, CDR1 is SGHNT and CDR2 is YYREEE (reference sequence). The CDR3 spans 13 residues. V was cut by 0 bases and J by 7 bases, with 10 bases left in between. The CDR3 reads CASSLVRGSEAFF. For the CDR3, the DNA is TGTGCCAGCAGCTTGGTCCGGGGGAGTGAAGCTTTCTTT.

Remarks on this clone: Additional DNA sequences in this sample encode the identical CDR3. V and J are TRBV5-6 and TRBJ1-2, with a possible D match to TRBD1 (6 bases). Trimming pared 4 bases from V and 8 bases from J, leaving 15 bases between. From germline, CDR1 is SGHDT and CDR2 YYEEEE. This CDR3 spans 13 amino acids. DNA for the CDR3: TGTGCCAGCAGCCTCACGGGGGCGAAAGGCTACACCTTC. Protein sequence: CASSLTGAKGYTF.

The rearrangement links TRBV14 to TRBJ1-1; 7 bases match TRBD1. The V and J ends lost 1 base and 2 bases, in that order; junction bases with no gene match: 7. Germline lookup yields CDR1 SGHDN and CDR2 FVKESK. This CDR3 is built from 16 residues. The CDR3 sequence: CASSQVGRGINTEAFF. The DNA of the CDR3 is TGTGCCAGCAGCCAAGTGGGCAGGGGGATTAACACTGAAGCTTTCTTT.

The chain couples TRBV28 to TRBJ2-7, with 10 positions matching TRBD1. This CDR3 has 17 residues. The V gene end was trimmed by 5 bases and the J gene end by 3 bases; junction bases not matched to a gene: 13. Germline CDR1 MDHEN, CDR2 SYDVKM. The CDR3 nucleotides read TGTGCCAGCAGTCCTGGCCCCTGGACAGGGGGTATCTACGAGCAGTACTTC. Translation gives CASSPGPWTGGIYEQYF. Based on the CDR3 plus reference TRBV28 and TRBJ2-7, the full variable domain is DVKVTQSSRYLVKRTGEKVFLECVQDMDHENMFWYRQDPGLGLRLIYFSYDVKMKEKGDIPEGYSVSREKKERFSLILESASTNQTSMYLCASSPGPWTGGIYEQYFGPGTRLTVT.

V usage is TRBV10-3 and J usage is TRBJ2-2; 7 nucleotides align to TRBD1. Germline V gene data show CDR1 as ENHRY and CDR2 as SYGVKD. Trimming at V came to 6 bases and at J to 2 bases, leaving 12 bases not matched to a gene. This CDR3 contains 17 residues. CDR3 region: CAISSDREGRNTGELFF. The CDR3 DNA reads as TGTGCCATCAGCTCAGACAGGGAAGGAAGAAACACCGGGGAGCTGTTTTTT.

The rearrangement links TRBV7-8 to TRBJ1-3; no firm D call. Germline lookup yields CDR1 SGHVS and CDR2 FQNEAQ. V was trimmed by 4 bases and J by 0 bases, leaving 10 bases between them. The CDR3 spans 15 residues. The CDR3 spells CASSSMAFSGNTIYF. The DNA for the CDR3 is TGTGCCAGCAGCTCGATGGCCTTCTCTGGAAACACCATATATTTT.

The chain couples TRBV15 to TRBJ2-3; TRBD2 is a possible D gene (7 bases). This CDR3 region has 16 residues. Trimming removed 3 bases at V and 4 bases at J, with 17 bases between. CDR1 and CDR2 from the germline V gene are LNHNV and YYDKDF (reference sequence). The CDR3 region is CATSSSRGGAPDTQYF. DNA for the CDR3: TGTGCCACCAGCAGTTCGAGGGGGGGGGCCCCAGATACGCAGTATTTT.

CDR3 loop: CASIPLRGGQETQYF. CDR3 DNA sequence: TGTGCCAGCATTCCCCTTAGGGGAGGCCAAGAGACCCAGTACTTC. The chain is built from TRBV6-5 and TRBJ2-5; perhaps TRBD2 as D (6 bases). The V gene's germline CDR1 is MNHEY and CDR2 SVGAGI. The length of the CDR3 is 15 residues. Trimming took 7 bases from V and 1 from J, leaving 16 bases between them.

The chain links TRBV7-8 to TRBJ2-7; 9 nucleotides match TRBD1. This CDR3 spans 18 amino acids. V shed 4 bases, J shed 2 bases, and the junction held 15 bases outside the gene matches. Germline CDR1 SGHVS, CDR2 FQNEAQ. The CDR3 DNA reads TGTGCCAGCAGCTCAACTACAGGGGGCGGTGCGGCCCCCTACGAGCAGTACTTC. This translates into CASSSTTGGGAAPYEQYF.

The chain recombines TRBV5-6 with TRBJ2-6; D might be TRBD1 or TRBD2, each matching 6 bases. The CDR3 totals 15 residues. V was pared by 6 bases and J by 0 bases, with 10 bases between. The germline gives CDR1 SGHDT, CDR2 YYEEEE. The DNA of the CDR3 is TGTGCCAGCATCACGGGGGCCTCTGGGGCCAACGTCCTGACTTTC. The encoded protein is CASITGASGANVLTF.

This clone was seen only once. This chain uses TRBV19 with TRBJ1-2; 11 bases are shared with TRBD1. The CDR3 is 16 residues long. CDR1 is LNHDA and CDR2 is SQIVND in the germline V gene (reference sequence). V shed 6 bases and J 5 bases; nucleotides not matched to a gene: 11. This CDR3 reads CASSRTGGGAPYGYTF. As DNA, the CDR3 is TGTGCCAGTAGCAGGACAGGGGGCGGGGCCCCGTATGGCTACACCTTC.

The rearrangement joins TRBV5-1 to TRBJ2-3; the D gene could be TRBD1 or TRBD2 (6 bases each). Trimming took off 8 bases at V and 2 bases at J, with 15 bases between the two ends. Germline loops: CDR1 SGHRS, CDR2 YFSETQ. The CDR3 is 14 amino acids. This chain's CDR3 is CASTTGGHTDTQYF. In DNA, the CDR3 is TGCGCCAGTACGACCGGGGGCCACACAGATACGCAGTATTTT.

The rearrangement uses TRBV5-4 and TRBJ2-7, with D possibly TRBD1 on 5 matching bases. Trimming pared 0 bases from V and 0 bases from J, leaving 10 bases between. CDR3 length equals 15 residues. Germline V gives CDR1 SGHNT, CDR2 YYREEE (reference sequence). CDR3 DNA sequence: TGTGCCAGCAGCTTGGGGGGCCAGAGCTCCTACGAGCAGTACTTC. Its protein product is CASSLGGQSSYEQYF.

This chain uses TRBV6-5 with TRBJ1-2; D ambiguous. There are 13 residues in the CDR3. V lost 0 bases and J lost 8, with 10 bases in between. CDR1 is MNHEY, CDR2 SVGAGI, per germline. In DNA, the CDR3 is TGTGCCAGCAGTTACTCGCGACCTTTCGGCTACACCTTC. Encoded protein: CASSYSRPFGYTF.

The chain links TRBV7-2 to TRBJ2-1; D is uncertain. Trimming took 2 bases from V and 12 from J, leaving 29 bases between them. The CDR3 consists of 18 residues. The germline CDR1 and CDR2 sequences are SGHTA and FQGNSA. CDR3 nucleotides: TGTGCCAGCAGCTTATGGTCCGGAAGCGCCCAATTAGCTGGTGGGCAGTTCTTC. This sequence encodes CASSLWSGSAQLAGGQFF.

The CDR3 sequence: CAISVSGQEGSSSYNEQFF. The CDR3 nucleotides read TGTGCCATCAGTGTTTCCGGACAGGAGGGCTCAAGCTCCTACAATGAGCAGTTCTTC. The chain joins TRBV10-3 to TRBJ2-1; tentatively, D is TRBD1 (7 bases). This CDR3 is built from 19 residues. Germline CDR1 is ENHRY and CDR2 is SYGVKD. The V and J ends lost 4 bases and 0 bases respectively, with 22 bases between them.